The TCR beta chain under discussion was sequenced for a study of blood T cells in healthy people across ages. Study-wide points: Any changes in expanded clonotypes were possibly confounded, as donor CMV status remained unknown. More naive CD4+ cells and higher diversity were found in long-lived than in aged donors.

Primed by a sample-barcoded 5' primer and a J-beta primer mix, a second PCR proceeded for roughly 6 to 12 cycles. Tags on each cDNA molecule came from a template-switch adaptor with 12 random nucleotides. MiXCR, run by TCRdb on the 5' RACE reads, gives a single entry per CDR3 protein. This table has 650,000 to 900,000 distinct CDR3 sequences, around two thirds appearing once. The authors drew around 11 milliliters of peripheral blood from each donor. Germline CDR1 reads SEHNR; CDR2 reads FQNEAQ (reference sequence). The CDR3 totals 15 residues. The V and J ends lost 5 bases and 0 bases, in that order; junction bases with no gene match: 3. This clonotype has at least ten counts. Antigen unknown.

V and J are TRBV7-9 and TRBJ1-4; 7 positions agree with TRBD1. Sample: blood. The TCR sequence derives from a man aged 30 to 45 in good health. This CDR3 is CASSGGTATNEKLFF. The CDR3 nucleotides read TGTGCCAGCAGCGGGGGGACAGCAACTAATGAAAAACTGTTTTTT.